The present entry profiles one T cell receptor beta chain with its context. This entry comes from a study of blood T cell repertoires in COVID-19. Study at large: Both acute and convalescent COVID-19 samples were obtained from the United States, Italy and Spain. Nucleic acid was either cDNA or gDNA, and it came from T cells, B-cell-depleted T cells, or PBMCs.

Trimming cost V 1 base and J 3 bases; bases outside gene matches: 12. This CDR3 contains 18 residues. The V gene's germline CDR1 is SGHVS and CDR2 FQNEAQ. Seattle's cohort entered during active infection and was followed longitudinally. Original analysis: Using reference gene primer amplification, nucleated cell counts were estimated. Only in-frame clones appear in the TCRdb table, and some are missing; sequencing was by immunoSEQ multiplex PCR. That table gives V, J and clone size, and the DNA gave D and trimming. Of approximately 230,000 clones in the sample, approximately 88% are singletons; the top ten hold about 6.7%.

Input material: peripheral blood. This sequence was found in a woman in her 30s with COVID-19, enrolled during active disease. This chain uses TRBV7-8 with TRBJ1-5, with 7 bases fitting TRBD1. This chain's CDR3 is CASSLDDLQGNYNQPQHF. CDR3 coding DNA: TGTGCCAGCAGCTTAGACGACCTACAGGGGAACTACAATCAGCCCCAGCATTTT.